This TCR beta chain came from a study of cytomegalovirus exposure and HLA in healthy donors. This CDR3 region has 14 residues. V was trimmed by 4 bases and J by 3 bases, leaving 12 bases between them. Germline CDR1 SGHVS, CDR2 FQNEAQ. This clone occurred once. With 60 Vbeta and 13 Jbeta primers, the PCR was carried out. Sequencing was performed with immunoSEQ multiplex PCR; in TCRdb, only in-frame clones are kept and a portion is missing. The data show 130,000 to 150,000 clones, 78% seen once. This sequence joins TRBV7-8 and TRBJ2-5; D is unresolved. The source is a man aged 35 to 55 in good health and CMV-seropositive. Material for sequencing was PBMCs. The CDR3 protein is CASSSRRDEETQYF. The CDR3 bases are TGTGCCAGCAGCTCCCGGAGAGACGAAGAGACCCAGTACTTC.